Presented here are 32 T cell receptor beta chains from one specimen sequenced in a study of cytomegalovirus exposure and HLA in healthy donors. Use of 60 Vbeta and 13 Jbeta primers characterized the PCR. TCRdb's table, derived via immunoSEQ multiplex PCR, lists solely in-frame clones and lacks some. The sample consists of 150,000 to 200,000 clones, around 83% of them appearing once. The specimen sequenced was PBMCs. The receptors stem from a woman aged 40-49 years in good health and CMV-seronegative.

The chain is built from TRBV30 and TRBJ2-5; possible D gene TRBD2, 5 bases. V lost 4 bases, J lost 4 bases, and 13 bases lay in between. Germline V gene data show CDR1 as GTSNPN and CDR2 as SVGIG (reference sequence). This CDR3 has 13 residues. In DNA form, the CDR3 reads TGTGCCTGGAAGGAAGAGGGAATAGAGACCCAGTACTTC. Protein sequence: CAWKEEGIETQYF.

The chain combines TRBV5-6 with TRBJ1-2, with D unresolved. V lost 0 bases and J 1 base, leaving 7 bases between the germline ends. Germline V gives CDR1 SGHDT, CDR2 YYEEEE. CDR3 length: 14 residues. CDR3 DNA sequence: TGTGCCAGCAGCTTGGAACTATTTAACTATGGCTACACCTTC. Translated: CASSLELFNYGYTF.

About this clone: The junction does not match germline at one end; this may be a read error. The V and J genes are TRBV6-5 and TRBJ1-2, with 7 positions matching TRBD1. There are 13 residues in the CDR3. Germline-derived CDR1 and CDR2 are MNHEY and SVGAGI. The CDR3 loop is CASSYGQVNVLIF. For the CDR3, the DNA is TGTGCCAGCAGTTACGGACAGGTGAATGTGTTAATCTTC.

This sequence joins TRBV21-1 and TRBJ2-2; TRBD1, the table's D call, was not compared with the DNA. TRBV21-1 is flagged as a pseudogene. This CDR3 spans 15 amino acids. The CDR3 loop is CASSKDTKNTGELFF. CDR3 DNA sequence: TGTGCCAGCAGCAAAGATACAAAGAACACCGGGGAGCTGTTTTTT.

This clone turned up a few times. This sequence joins TRBV5-1 and TRBJ1-2; the match to TRBD1 covers 7 bases. After removal of 2 bases from V and 7 bases from J, the junction contained 5 bases not matched to a gene. Germline-derived CDR1 and CDR2 are SGHRS and YFSETQ. The CDR3 contains 13 residues. DNA of the CDR3: TGCGCCAGCAGCTTAGGGACAGACGGTGGCTACACCTTC. The encoded protein is CASSLGTDGGYTF.

The genes are TRBV2 and TRBJ1-1, with 7 positions matching TRBD1. J gave up 5 bases and V 4 bases, and 10 bases lay outside the gene matches. The CDR3 extends over 15 amino acids. The germline CDR1 and CDR2 sequences are SNHLY and FYNNEI. CDR3 in amino acids: CASSVHPGGGTEAFF. DNA for the CDR3: TGTGCCAGCAGTGTTCACCCAGGGGGAGGAACTGAAGCTTTCTTT.

V and J are TRBV27 and TRBJ1-2; no clear D gene. Germline values: CDR1 MNHEY, CDR2 SMNVEV (reference sequence). V gave up 7 bases and J gave up 4 bases, with 10 bases separating them. The CDR3 consists of 12 residues. The CDR3 region is CASTASGYGYTF. The CDR3 DNA sequence: TGTGCCAGCACGGCCTCGGGCTATGGCTACACCTTC.

The chain couples TRBV4-1 to TRBJ2-1; 11 nucleotides match TRBD2. V lost 0 bases and J lost 9; bases outside the gene matches: 7. The CDR3 is 16 residues long. The germline V gene has CDR1 MGHRA and CDR2 YSYEKL. The CDR3 reads CASSQDPGLAAREQFF. The CDR3 DNA follows: TGCGCCAGCAGCCAAGATCCGGGACTAGCGGCCCGTGAGCAGTTCTTC.

This chain connects TRBV6-1 to TRBJ1-6, with D perhaps TRBD1 (6 bases). Trimming took off 8 bases at V and 8 bases at J, with 19 bases between the two ends. The CDR3 is 15 amino acids. The germline V gene encodes CDR1 MNHNS and CDR2 SASEGT. CDR3 DNA: TGTGCCAGCGCAAAACAGGGAGACACAGATTCACCCCTCCACTTT. It is translated as CASAKQGDTDSPLHF.

The chain recombines TRBV29-1 with TRBJ1-2; the D is unclear. V lost 5 bases, J lost 5 bases, and 12 bases lay in between. Per the germline V gene, CDR1 is SQVTM and CDR2 is ANQGSEA. CDR3 length equals 12 residues. CDR3 region: CSVRGEGYGYTF. DNA for the CDR3: TGCAGCGTTCGCGGGGAAGGGTATGGCTACACCTTC. Full variable domain (outside the CDR3, taken from reference TRBV29-1 and TRBJ1-2): SAVISQKPSRDICQRGTSLTIQCQVDSQVTMMFWYRQQPGQSLTLIATANQGSEATYESGFVIDKFPISRPNLTFSTLTVSNMSPEDSSIYLCSVRGEGYGYTFGSGTRLTVV.

This clone was seen only once. V is TRBV5-1 and J is TRBJ2-3; TRBD1 matches at 8 bases. CDR3 length: 15 residues. V was clipped by 4 bases and J by 2 bases; unmatched bases: 6. Germline values: CDR1 SGHRS, CDR2 YFSETQ. This CDR3 is CASSRRDRHTDTQYF. CDR3 DNA: TGCGCCAGCAGCCGCCGGGACAGGCACACAGATACGCAGTATTTT.

The rearrangement links TRBV29-1 to TRBJ1-2, with 7 bases that match TRBD1. Germline CDR1 is SQVTM and CDR2 is ANQGSEA. This CDR3 has 12 amino acids. V lost 3 bases and J lost 7; bases outside the gene matches: 5. This chain's CDR3 is CSVDEAGGGYTF. The CDR3 coding sequence is TGCAGCGTTGATGAGGCAGGGGGTGGCTACACCTTC.

The rearrangement uses TRBV6-1 and TRBJ1-5; TRBD1 is a possible D gene (5 bases). This CDR3 region has 16 residues. Germline loops: CDR1 MNHNS, CDR2 SASEGT. Trimming stripped 0 bases from V and 2 bases from J, with 11 bases between. The CDR3 loop reads CASSEARGGGNQPQHF. CDR3 DNA: TGTGCCAGCAGTGAAGCGAGGGGAGGAGGCAATCAGCCCCAGCATTTT.

This chain joins TRBV7-8 and TRBJ1-2; no clear D. The ends were cut back, 3 bases at V and 4 bases at J, with 9 bases in the middle. Per germline, CDR1 SGHVS and CDR2 FQNEAQ. CDR3 length equals 13 residues. In DNA form, the CDR3 reads TGTGCCAGCAGCTTTAGCTCAGTCTATGGCTACACCTTC. It specifies CASSFSSVYGYTF.

This chain uses TRBV19 with TRBJ1-1; no clear D gene. The V end lost 7 bases, the J end lost 2 bases, and 14 bases lay between the germline ends. In germline, CDR1 is LNHDA, CDR2 SQIVND (reference sequence). This CDR3 region has 14 residues. The CDR3 loop reads CASKGRVLNTEAFF. The CDR3 nucleotides read TGTGCCAGTAAAGGGAGGGTCCTTAACACTGAAGCTTTCTTT.

This sequence joins TRBV29-1 and TRBJ2-5; weak D call: TRBD2 (6 bases). Germline values: CDR1 SQVTM, CDR2 ANQGSEA. The length of the CDR3 is 15 residues. The V end was cut by 2 bases, the J end by 2 bases, with 15 bases between. For the CDR3, the DNA is TGCAGCGTTGAATTTTTAGCGGAAATTCAAGAGACCCAGTACTTC. Translated, it gives CSVEFLAEIQETQYF.

The sample holds a few counts of this clone. J is TRBJ1-3 and V is TRBV25-1, with D unclear. There are 13 residues in the CDR3. Trimming removed 7 bases from V and 4 bases from J, with 11 bases in between. Germline V CDR1 and CDR2: MGHDK, SYGVNS. The CDR3 loop reads CASMVRGGNTIYF. CDR3 sequence (DNA): TGTGCCAGCATGGTTCGCGGGGGAAACACCATATATTTT.

This clone was recorded only once. The rearrangement uses TRBV20-1 and TRBJ2-1, with a weak D call TRBD2 (6 bases). CDR1 and CDR2 (germline): DFQATT, SNEGSKA (reference sequence). Trimming cost V 6 bases and J 8 bases, with 11 bases left between them. The CDR3 length is 11 residues. CDR3 nucleotide sequence: TGCAGTGCCGCGACTAGTCATGAGCAGTTCTTC. The encoded protein is CSAATSHEQFF.

This chain uses TRBV7-2 with TRBJ2-3; TRBD2 matches at 10 bases. Looked up from germline, CDR1 is SGHTA and CDR2 is FQGNSA. CDR3 length equals 19 residues. The ends lost 6 bases at V and 1 base at J; junction bases unmatched: 16. The CDR3 loop reads CASSLRRTSGPGGTDTQYF. In DNA form, the CDR3 reads TGTGCCAGCAGTTTGAGGCGGACTAGCGGACCGGGGGGCACAGATACGCAGTATTTT. Together with reference TRBV7-2 and TRBJ2-3, the CDR3 gives the full variable domain: GAGVSQSPSNKVTEKGKDVELRCDPISGHTALYWYRQSLGQGLEFLIYFQGNSAPDKSGLPSDRFSAERTGGSVSTLTIQRTQQEDSAVYLCASSLRRTSGPGGTDTQYFGPGTRLTVL.

V gene TRBV11-3 combines with J gene TRBJ2-5; 7 bases are shared with TRBD2. This CDR3 region has 15 residues. CDR1 and CDR2 from the germline V gene are SGHNT and YENEEA. V lost 5 bases to trimming and J lost 7 bases; unmatched junction nucleotides: 13. The CDR3 sequence: CASSQTPNPGGTQYF. The CDR3 DNA reads TGTGCCAGCAGCCAGACGCCCAACCCGGGGGGGACCCAGTACTTC.

CDR3 sequence: CASSETQGARGDTEAFF. CDR3 DNA: TGTGCCAGCAGTGAGACCCAGGGGGCTAGGGGCGACACTGAAGCTTTCTTT. V usage is TRBV6-4 and J usage is TRBJ1-1; the match to TRBD1 covers 8 bases. Germline CDR1 MRHNA, CDR2 SNTAGT. CDR3 size: 17 residues. Trimming at V came to 3 bases and at J to 3 bases, leaving 12 bases not matched to a gene.

A single count supports this clone. V and J are TRBV21-1 and TRBJ2-7; whether TRBD1, the table's D call, matches the DNA was not checked. TRBV21-1 is noted as a pseudogene. There are 12 residues in the CDR3. As DNA, the CDR3 is TGTGCCGGACCAGGGGGCGCCTACGAGCAGTACGTC. Amino acid sequence: CAGPGGAYEQYV.

The chain has TRBV9 and TRBJ2-2; 10 bases align to TRBD2. The germline V gene encodes CDR1 SGDLS and CDR2 YYNGEE. This CDR3 comprises 16 residues. Trimming at V came to 4 bases and at J to 2 bases, leaving 5 bases not matched to a gene. The CDR3 region has the DNA TGTGCCAGCAGCCCGGGACTAGCGTTCAACACCGGGGAGCTGTTTTTT. Residues: CASSPGLAFNTGELFF.

This sequence joins TRBV7-3 and TRBJ2-3; 7 bases align to TRBD2. This CDR3 has 14 residues. From germline, CDR1 is SGHTA and CDR2 FQGTGA. Germline trimming cut 5 bases from V and 2 bases from J; bases unmatched to any gene: 4. CDR3 sequence (DNA): TGTGCCAGCAGCCTGGGGGGGACCACAGATACGCAGTATTTT. Translation: CASSLGGTTDTQYF.

The J gene is TRBJ1-2, the V gene TRBV19; D may be TRBD1 (6 bases). Trimming left V 5 bases short and J 4 bases short, with 23 bases between. This CDR3 spans 17 amino acids. In germline, CDR1 is LNHDA, CDR2 SQIVND (reference sequence). For the CDR3, the DNA is TGTGCCAGTAGTGAAACAGGGATTAGGGACTATGTCTATGGCTACACCTTC. Residues: CASSETGIRDYVYGYTF.

This chain joins TRBV2 and TRBJ1-3; D not resolved. The V gene's germline CDR1 is SNHLY and CDR2 FYNNEI. With 2 bases removed from V and 0 bases from J, the gap between germline ends came to 11 bases. CDR3 length equals 16 residues. The CDR3 protein is CASSENGPRSGNTIYF. In nucleotides, the CDR3 is TGTGCCAGCAGTGAAAATGGCCCTCGCTCTGGAAACACCATATATTTT.

This clone was detected only once. The V call is TRBV19, the J call TRBJ2-3; 11 bases agree with TRBD2. Per germline, CDR1 LNHDA and CDR2 SQIVND (reference sequence). The CDR3 consists of 17 residues. With 4 bases clipped from V and 3 bases from J, the junction kept 9 bases outside the gene matches. CDR3 region: CASSTSSGRNFTDTQYF. The DNA of the CDR3 is TGTGCCAGTAGTACCTCTAGCGGGAGGAACTTTACAGATACGCAGTATTTT.

The V gene is TRBV5-1, the J gene TRBJ2-7, with TRBD1 as a possible D gene (6 bases). Trimming stripped 2 bases from V and 7 bases from J, with 16 bases between. Germline loops: CDR1 SGHRS, CDR2 YFSETQ. The CDR3 covers 14 residues. This CDR3 is CASSFQWGPGEQYF. CDR3 in DNA: TGCGCCAGCAGCTTCCAATGGGGGCCTGGTGAGCAGTACTTC.

V usage is TRBV4-2 and J usage is TRBJ2-7; D perhaps matches TRBD1 (5 bases). The CDR3 is made up of 13 amino acids. The V gene's germline CDR1 is LGHNA and CDR2 YNFKEQ. The V gene lost 0 bases and the J gene lost 3 bases, with 6 bases spanning the gap. The CDR3 loop is CASSQETVYEQYF. The CDR3 DNA sequence: TGTGCCAGCAGCCAAGAGACAGTCTACGAGCAGTACTTC.

Only one count was recorded for this clone. The chain is built from TRBV5-1 and TRBJ2-1, with 11 bases lining up with TRBD2. Per germline, CDR1 SGHRS and CDR2 YFSETQ. The CDR3 length is 16 residues. The V segment lost 0 bases and the J segment 3 bases; nucleotides outside the gene matches: 2. The CDR3 reads CASSLEGTSGYNEQFF. The CDR3 bases are TGCGCCAGCAGCTTGGAGGGGACTAGCGGCTACAATGAGCAGTTCTTC.

This clone was recorded a few times. The J gene is TRBJ1-5, the V gene TRBV7-9; no definite D call. The CDR3 consists of 15 residues. The germline V and J ends were trimmed by 2 bases and 1 base, with 9 bases remaining between them. CDR1 and CDR2 (germline): SEHNR, FQNEAQ (reference sequence). For the CDR3, the DNA is TGTGCCAGCAGCTTACGGGGTGACAGCAATCAGCCCCAGCATTTT. This translates into CASSLRGDSNQPQHF.

This rearrangement joins TRBV19 to TRBJ2-2; TRBD2 is a possible D gene (6 bases). The CDR3 is 15 residues long. Germline CDR1 reads LNHDA; CDR2 reads SQIVND (reference sequence). Deletions cut 2 bases from V and 4 bases from J, with 11 bases between. This chain's CDR3 is CASSILTGGTGELFF. The CDR3 bases are TGTGCCAGTAGTATACTAACCGGGGGCACCGGGGAGCTGTTTTTT. The complete variable domain, with remaining parts taken from reference TRBV19 and TRBJ2-2, reads DGGITQSPKYLFRKEGQNVTLSCEQNLNHDAMYWYRQDPGQGLRLIYYSQIVNDFQKGDIAEGYSVSREKKESFPLTVTSAQKNPTAFYLCASSILTGGTGELFFGEGSRLTVL.